The T cell receptor (beta chain) described here comes from a study of cytomegalovirus exposure and HLA in healthy donors. Study observations and caveats: Segments of the TCR beta V type were, in most cases, productive about 90% or about 30% of the time in an earlier analysis. There were reportedly fewer N-insertions in an Asian-associated ancestry cluster than the approximately 670-donor mean, in a later analysis. Sequencing depth across donors, presence/absence analyses assumed, was roughly uniform. A later analysis found most CMV-associated TCR beta chains apparently HLA-restricted.

The PCR employed 60 Vbeta primers together with 13 Jbeta primers. The method was immunoSEQ multiplex PCR; TCRdb's version includes in-frame clones alone and lacks a portion of them. This sample has over 110,000 clones; around 78% occur once, and the top ten carry about 2.4%. Details on this clone: The antigen remains undetermined.

The CDR3 has 13 residues. With 6 bases clipped from V and 6 bases from J, the junction kept 2 bases outside the gene matches. Germline CDR1 and CDR2: SEHNR and FQNEAQ (reference sequence). The receptor was derived from a woman aged 18-30 years in good health and CMV-seropositive. The gene calls are TRBV7-9 and TRBJ2-7, with 13 bases fitting TRBD2. Sample: PBMCs. The CDR3 nucleotides are TGTGCCAGCAGACTAGCGGGGGGGCCCGAGCAGTACTTC. It encodes CASRLAGGPEQYF.